The sequence of this T cell receptor beta chain was determined in a study of shared clonotypes between healthy human individuals. Per the study methods: ImmunoSEQ only sent back junction sequences with no quality scores, so filtering was done differently. The table came from immunoSEQ multiplex PCR; TCRdb's copy has only in-frame clones and leaves some out. Clone size and V and J calls were adopted from that table, with D and trimming inferred from the DNA. The sample contains about 360,000 clones, more than 60% of which appear only once. The clonotype comes from a man younger than 40 in good health. Sequenced input: memory CD4+ T cells sorted from blood. Regarding subset: CD45RA-negative fraction.

CDR3 in amino acids: CASSLGLAQEQYF. CDR3 nucleotide sequence: TGTGCCAGCAGCTTAGGACTAGCGCAGGAGCAGTACTTC. The J gene is TRBJ2-7, the V gene TRBV11-2; 8 nucleotides agree with TRBD2. Germline V lookup: CDR1 SGHAT, CDR2 FQNNGV. CDR3 size: 13 residues. J gave up 7 bases and V 1 base, and 3 bases lay outside the gene matches.